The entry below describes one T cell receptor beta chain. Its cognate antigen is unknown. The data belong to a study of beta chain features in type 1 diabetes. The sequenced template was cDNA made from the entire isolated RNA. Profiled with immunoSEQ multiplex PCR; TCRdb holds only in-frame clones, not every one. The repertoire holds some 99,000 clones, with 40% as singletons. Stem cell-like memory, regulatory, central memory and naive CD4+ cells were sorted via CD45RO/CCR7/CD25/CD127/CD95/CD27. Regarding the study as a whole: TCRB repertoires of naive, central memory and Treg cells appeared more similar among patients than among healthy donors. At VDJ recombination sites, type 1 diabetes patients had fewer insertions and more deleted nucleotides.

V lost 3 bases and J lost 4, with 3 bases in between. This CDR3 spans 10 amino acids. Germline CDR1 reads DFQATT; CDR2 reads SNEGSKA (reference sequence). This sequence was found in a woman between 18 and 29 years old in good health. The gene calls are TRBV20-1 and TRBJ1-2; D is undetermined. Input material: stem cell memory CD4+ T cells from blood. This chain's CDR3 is CSASRYGYTF. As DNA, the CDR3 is TGCAGTGCTAGTCGCTATGGCTACACCTTC.